This T cell receptor (beta chain) was captured by sequencing in a study of response to subunit inactivated influenza vaccine (dated by TCRdb to the late 2010s). About the investigation overall: The study used deep quantitative T cell receptor repertoire profiling to track responses to a trivalent subunit inactivated influenza vaccine.

This clonotype has a handful of counts. Its specific antigen is unknown. The record has no base qualities; no much larger clone is one base away. The junction shows trimming of 0 bases on V and 4 bases on J, plus 5 bases between the germline ends. The CDR3 measures 12 amino acids from cysteine to phenylalanine. The entry retains the CDR3 DNA only, 36 bases that are in frame from base 1. For CDR1 and CDR2, the germline V gene (reference sequence) lists DFQATT and SNEGSKA. Receptors were amplified or captured by RT-PCR. Data came from an Illumina HiSeq 2500. TCRdb ran its own pipeline on the public reads, namely fastp trimming at Q25 and MiXCR clone calling, and kept in-frame beta chains. Every distinct CDR3 protein forms one entry, paired with its most common genes and DNA. Within this sample are 400,000 to 550,000 distinct CDR3 sequences, with about 25% of them counted one time only. Over 1.5% of the sample rests with the top ten.

Broad study findings and their caveats: It was suggested by the authors that each seasonal influenza vaccination may recruit only a limited number of new T cells.

Sequenced here: CD4+ T cells sorted from PBMCs, sampled roughly 5 days after vaccination. The rearrangement joined TRBV20-1 to TRBJ2-3, with the D gene not confidently named. The TCR sequence derives from a man between 50 and 59 years old who received an inactivated influenza vaccine. Donor details come from another sample of the same person, matched by shared clones. Here the CDR3 is given as CSARDTPDTQYF. The DNA sequence follows: TGCAGTGCTAGAGATACTCCAGATACGCAGTATTTT.